Described below is a single T cell receptor (beta chain) sequence and its context. The antigen is undetermined. A much larger clonotype is one base distant, so this may be a read error. In preparing bulk TCR libraries, previously described methods and listed TCR primers were used. TCRdb re-derived calls from the PCR reads in MiXCR, one entry per CDR3 protein. The repertoire holds some 580,000 distinct CDR3 sequences, with 25% as singletons. Input for naive CD8 libraries was roughly 17,000 to 1,100,000 sorted cells; the RNA fraction used was 10%, 30% or 50%. CDR3 length: 9 residues. Trimming took off 10 bases at V and 6 bases at J, with 6 bases between the two ends. The sample is drawn from a study of molecular identifiers for immune sequencing clone quantification. Study overall: Naive CD8 cell RNA, from approximately 20,000 or 100,000 cells, was split five ways in replicates, with four sequenced.

The study's findings and limits: Jurkat TCR RNA spiked in from one cell reportedly remained identifiable amid around 1 million naive cells.

This chain links TRBV12-3 or TRBV12-4 with TRBJ1-1; unclear D gene. The source material was naive CD8+ T cells from blood, with Jurkat cell RNA spiked in. The subset here: FACS-sorted CD8+CD4-CCR7+CD45RA+ naive T cells. This clonotype was obtained from a human donor in good health. Some libraries in this study had Jurkat cell RNA spiked in. CDR3 bases: TGTGCCACCAGACCTGAAGCTTTCTTT. This translates into CATRPEAFF.